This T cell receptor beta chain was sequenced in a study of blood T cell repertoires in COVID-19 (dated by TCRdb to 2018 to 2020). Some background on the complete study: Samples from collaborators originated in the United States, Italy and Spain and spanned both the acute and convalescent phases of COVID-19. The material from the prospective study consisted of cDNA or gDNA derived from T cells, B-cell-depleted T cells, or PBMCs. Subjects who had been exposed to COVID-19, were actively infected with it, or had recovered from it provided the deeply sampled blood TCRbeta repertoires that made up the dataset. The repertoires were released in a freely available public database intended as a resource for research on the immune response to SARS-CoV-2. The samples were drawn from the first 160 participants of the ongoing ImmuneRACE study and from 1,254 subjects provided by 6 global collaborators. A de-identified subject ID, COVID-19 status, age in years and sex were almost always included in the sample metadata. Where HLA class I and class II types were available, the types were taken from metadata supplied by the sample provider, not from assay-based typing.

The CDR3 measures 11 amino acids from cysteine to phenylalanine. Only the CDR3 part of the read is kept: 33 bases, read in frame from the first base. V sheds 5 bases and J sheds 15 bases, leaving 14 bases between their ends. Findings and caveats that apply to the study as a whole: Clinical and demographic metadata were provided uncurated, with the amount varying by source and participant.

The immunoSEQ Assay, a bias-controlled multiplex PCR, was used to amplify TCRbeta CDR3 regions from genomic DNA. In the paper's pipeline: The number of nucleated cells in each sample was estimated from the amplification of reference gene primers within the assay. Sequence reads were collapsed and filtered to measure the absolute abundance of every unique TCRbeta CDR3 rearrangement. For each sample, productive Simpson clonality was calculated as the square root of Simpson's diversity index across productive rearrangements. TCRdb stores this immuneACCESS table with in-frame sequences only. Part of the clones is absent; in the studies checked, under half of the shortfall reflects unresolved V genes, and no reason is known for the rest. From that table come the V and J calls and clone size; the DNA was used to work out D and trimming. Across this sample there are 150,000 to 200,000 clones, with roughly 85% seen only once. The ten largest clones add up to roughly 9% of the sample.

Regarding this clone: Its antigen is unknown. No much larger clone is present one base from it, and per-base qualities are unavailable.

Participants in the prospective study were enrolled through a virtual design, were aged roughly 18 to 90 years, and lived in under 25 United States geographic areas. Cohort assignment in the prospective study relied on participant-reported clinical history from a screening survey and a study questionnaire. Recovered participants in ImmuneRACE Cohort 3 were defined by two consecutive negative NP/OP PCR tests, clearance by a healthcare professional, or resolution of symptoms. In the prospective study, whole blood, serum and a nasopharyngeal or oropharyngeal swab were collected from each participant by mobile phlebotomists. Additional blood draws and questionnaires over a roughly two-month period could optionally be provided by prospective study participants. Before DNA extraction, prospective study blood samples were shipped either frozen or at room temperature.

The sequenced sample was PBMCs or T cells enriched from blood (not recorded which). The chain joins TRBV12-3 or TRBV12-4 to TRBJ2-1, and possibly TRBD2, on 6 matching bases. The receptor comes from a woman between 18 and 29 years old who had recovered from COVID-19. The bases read TGTGCCAGCAGTACCGGGGGAGGTCGGTTCTTC. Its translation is CASSTGGGRFF.